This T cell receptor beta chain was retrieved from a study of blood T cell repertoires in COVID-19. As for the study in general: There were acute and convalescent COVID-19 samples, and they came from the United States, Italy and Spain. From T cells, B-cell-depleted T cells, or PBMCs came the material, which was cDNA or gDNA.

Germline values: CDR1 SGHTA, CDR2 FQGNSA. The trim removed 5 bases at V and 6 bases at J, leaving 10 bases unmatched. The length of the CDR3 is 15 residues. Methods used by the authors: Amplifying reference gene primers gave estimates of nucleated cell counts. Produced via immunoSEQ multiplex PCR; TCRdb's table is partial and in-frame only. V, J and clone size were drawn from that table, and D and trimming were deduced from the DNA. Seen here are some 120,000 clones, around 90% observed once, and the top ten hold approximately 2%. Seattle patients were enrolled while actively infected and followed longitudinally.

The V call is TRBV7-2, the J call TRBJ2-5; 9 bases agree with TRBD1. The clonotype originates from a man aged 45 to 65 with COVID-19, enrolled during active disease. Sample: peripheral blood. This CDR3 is CASSVTGTGTKTQYF. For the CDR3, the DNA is TGTGCCAGCAGCGTTACCGGGACAGGGACGAAGACCCAGTACTTC.